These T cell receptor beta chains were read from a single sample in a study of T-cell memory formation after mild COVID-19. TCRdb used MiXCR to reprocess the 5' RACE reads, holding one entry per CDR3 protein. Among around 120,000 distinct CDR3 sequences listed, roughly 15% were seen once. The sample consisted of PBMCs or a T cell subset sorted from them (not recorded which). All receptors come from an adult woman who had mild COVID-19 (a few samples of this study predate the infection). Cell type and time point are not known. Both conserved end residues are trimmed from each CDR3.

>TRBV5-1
ASSLVDGSTDTQY
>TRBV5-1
ASSSPQGGQETQY
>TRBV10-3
AISTRTSGSYEQY
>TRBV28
ASSTGLPRNEQF
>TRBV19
ASSAGWTSLYEQY
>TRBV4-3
ASSRGGQPQETQY
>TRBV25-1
ASRRLGINSPLH
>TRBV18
ASSKAGDQPQH
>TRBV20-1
SAISGAGTGELF
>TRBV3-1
ASTRGFDYGYT
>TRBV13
ASSPARSFVDEQF
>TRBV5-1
ASSLSETGYVNEQF
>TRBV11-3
ASSLGGEEY
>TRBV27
ASGPWGNIQY
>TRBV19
ASSLAYSYEQY
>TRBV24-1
ATSDSPARGFNEQF
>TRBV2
ASSERVNTEAF
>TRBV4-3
ASSQDDSATDTQY
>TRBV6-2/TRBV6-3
ASRISGTAYEQY
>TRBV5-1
ASSLEASGGIDEQY
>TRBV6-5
ASSYSPLAGEGTDTQY
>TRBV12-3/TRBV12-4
ASSSGRGVETQY
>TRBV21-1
ASLGSRPLNTEAF
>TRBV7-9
ASGTFGRVTDTQY
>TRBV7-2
ASSFRSNEKLF
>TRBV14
ASSQGYRGIYEQY
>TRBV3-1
ASSQDDRDEQY
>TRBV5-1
ASSPAGLKGSYEQY
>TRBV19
ASSRGLAGFTDTQY
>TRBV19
ASSRLPVRTGYEQY
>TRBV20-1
SNSLAGERNEQF
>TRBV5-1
ASSLGVDSNQPQH
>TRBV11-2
ASSLGDWTVSGNTIY
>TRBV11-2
ASRYPSVTSTEAF
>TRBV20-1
SAGLAGVTDTQY
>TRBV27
ASSPTRLGGTDTQY
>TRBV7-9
ASSLLSGITRGEQF
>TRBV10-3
AITPGLADEQF
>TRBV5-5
ASSLDGNTGELF
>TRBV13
ASSLVLAGDLAGELF
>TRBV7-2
ASSLAQTSGRGDTQY
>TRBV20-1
SAKDLEAF
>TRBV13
ASSFLGGYGYT
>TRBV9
ASSPQVSYEQY
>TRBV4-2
ASSQDSGRGEKLF